These T cell receptor beta chains were read from a single sample in a study of radiation and T cells in renal cell carcinoma. Repertoires were generated with immunoSEQ multiplex PCR, while TCRdb's copy carries only in-frame clones and drops some. The sample lists some 130,000 clones, approximately 80% seen once, with over 1.5% in the top ten. Sample: blood, taken from a patient whose treatment included radiotherapy and nephrectomy. These receptors all stem from a woman aged 55-69 years with renal cell carcinoma. Both conserved end residues are part of each CDR3. A D gene is named only where the DNA matches it firmly.

D gene: -
V gene: TRBV9
J gene: TRBJ1-1
CDR3 protein: CASSVAWATEAFF

D gene: TRBD1
V gene: TRBV11-3
J gene: TRBJ2-7
CDR3 protein: CASSLVSAGGYEQYF

D gene: -
V gene: TRBV5-8
J gene: TRBJ1-2
CDR3 protein: CASSRTAYGYTF

D gene: -
V gene: TRBV11-1
J gene: TRBJ1-2
CDR3 protein: CASSLGAGQNYGYTF

D gene: -
V gene: TRBV19
J gene: TRBJ1-1
CDR3 protein: CASSEIVSTEAFF

D gene: -
V gene: TRBV20-1
J gene: TRBJ2-7
CDR3 protein: CSAVGSYEQYF

D gene: -
V gene: TRBV18
J gene: TRBJ1-5
CDR3 protein: CASSPRDRQPQHF

D gene: TRBD2
V gene: TRBV7-7
J gene: TRBJ2-5
CDR3 protein: CASSRLLAAETQYF

D gene: -
V gene: TRBV4-3
J gene: TRBJ2-1
CDR3 protein: CASSQDETVYNEQFF

D gene: -
V gene: TRBV15
J gene: TRBJ1-3
CDR3 protein: CATSIWSGVSGNTIYF

D gene: TRBD1
V gene: TRBV5-5
J gene: TRBJ1-4
CDR3 protein: CASSPWTGEKLFF

D gene: -
V gene: TRBV6-1
J gene: TRBJ1-1
CDR3 protein: CASSRVEHTEAFF

D gene: -
V gene: TRBV28
J gene: TRBJ1-4
CDR3 protein: CASTLGHVEKLFF

D gene: -
V gene: TRBV7-6
J gene: TRBJ2-1
CDR3 protein: CASSLAGTYNEQFF

D gene: -
V gene: TRBV5-8
J gene: TRBJ2-7
CDR3 protein: CASRPRDMISYEQYF

D gene: -
V gene: TRBV9
J gene: TRBJ2-2
CDR3 protein: CASSGGQNTGELFF

D gene: -
V gene: TRBV6-8
J gene: TRBJ1-2
CDR3 protein: CASSDSFYGYTF

D gene: -
V gene: TRBV9
J gene: TRBJ2-2
CDR3 protein: CASSVARGQISGELFF

D gene: -
V gene: TRBV6-5
J gene: TRBJ2-7
CDR3 protein: CASSYSYRSSYEQYF

D gene: TRBD1
V gene: TRBV4-3
J gene: TRBJ2-2
CDR3 protein: CASSSPTGGETGELFF

D gene: -
V gene: TRBV6-1
J gene: TRBJ2-5
CDR3 protein: CASSSGTWETQYF

D gene: -
V gene: TRBV10-3
J gene: TRBJ2-7
CDR3 protein: CAISENRGGGLYEQYF

D gene: TRBD1
V gene: TRBV10-3
J gene: TRBJ1-1
CDR3 protein: CAIRDRVGTEAFF

D gene: -
V gene: TRBV6-5
J gene: TRBJ2-3
CDR3 protein: CASSYRGRGRTDTQYF

D gene: -
V gene: TRBV7-2
J gene: TRBJ2-7
CDR3 protein: CASSPDLGSYEQYF

D gene: -
V gene: TRBV4-1
J gene: TRBJ1-2
CDR3 protein: CASSRGIDYGYTF

D gene: -
V gene: TRBV18
J gene: TRBJ2-2
CDR3 protein: CASSPTSANTGELFF

D gene: -
V gene: TRBV7-6
J gene: TRBJ2-5
CDR3 protein: CASVETARGETQYF

D gene: -
V gene: TRBV18
J gene: TRBJ1-2
CDR3 protein: CASSPYQESGYYYGYTF

D gene: -
V gene: TRBV9
J gene: TRBJ1-4
CDR3 protein: CASSVGVGNEKLFF

D gene: TRBD1
V gene: TRBV27
J gene: TRBJ2-7
CDR3 protein: CASSPWSGTGSYEQYF

D gene: -
V gene: TRBV19
J gene: TRBJ1-1
CDR3 protein: CASSPRANTEAFF

D gene: TRBD1
V gene: TRBV4-1
J gene: TRBJ1-4
CDR3 protein: CASSQDRTGLNEKLFF

D gene: -
V gene: TRBV6-1
J gene: TRBJ2-7
CDR3 protein: CASRRVRGVLEQYF

D gene: -
V gene: TRBV15
J gene: TRBJ2-7
CDR3 protein: CATSRDGGFRSYEQYF

D gene: -
V gene: TRBV2
J gene: TRBJ1-1
CDR3 protein: CASSKGGGSSTEAFF

D gene: -
V gene: TRBV11-1
J gene: TRBJ2-2
CDR3 protein: CASSPAGAGYYTGELFF

D gene: TRBD1
V gene: TRBV5-1
J gene: TRBJ1-5
CDR3 protein: CASSPGQDYSNQPQHF

D gene: -
V gene: TRBV5-6
J gene: TRBJ2-7
CDR3 protein: CASSLRRALSEQYF

D gene: -
V gene: TRBV7-2
J gene: TRBJ1-2
CDR3 protein: CASSLDRHGYTF

D gene: -
V gene: TRBV9
J gene: TRBJ1-1
CDR3 protein: CASGAGMNTEAFF

D gene: -
V gene: TRBV6-8
J gene: TRBJ2-7
CDR3 protein: CASSPLALHEQYF

D gene: TRBD2
V gene: TRBV9
J gene: TRBJ2-1
CDR3 protein: CASSSGLAGVGEQFF

D gene: TRBD2
V gene: TRBV6-1
J gene: TRBJ2-5
CDR3 protein: CASSDARGAQTETQYF

D gene: -
V gene: TRBV6-5
J gene: TRBJ2-1
CDR3 protein: CASSYAIGAYNEQFF

D gene: -
V gene: TRBV7-3
J gene: TRBJ1-1
CDR3 protein: CASSLGWGNTEAFF

D gene: -
V gene: TRBV6-1
J gene: TRBJ2-7
CDR3 protein: CASRRDSEYEQYF

D gene: -
V gene: TRBV7-7
J gene: TRBJ2-2
CDR3 protein: CASSLAAGLDTGELFF

D gene: -
V gene: TRBV30
J gene: TRBJ1-1
CDR3 protein: CARDSSQGGTEAFF

D gene: TRBD1
V gene: TRBV7-7
J gene: TRBJ2-5
CDR3 protein: CASSMRGTGGIETQYF

D gene: TRBD1
V gene: TRBV5-1
J gene: TRBJ2-2
CDR3 protein: CASSFLQDRETGELFF

D gene: -
V gene: TRBV9
J gene: TRBJ1-1
CDR3 protein: CASSVGGVNTEAFF

D gene: -
V gene: TRBV29-1
J gene: TRBJ2-3
CDR3 protein: CSVEAGSRDTQYF

D gene: -
V gene: TRBV29-1
J gene: TRBJ2-1
CDR3 protein: CSVGQAANNEQFF

D gene: TRBD2
V gene: TRBV4-1
J gene: TRBJ2-2
CDR3 protein: CASSRLRGDNTGELFF